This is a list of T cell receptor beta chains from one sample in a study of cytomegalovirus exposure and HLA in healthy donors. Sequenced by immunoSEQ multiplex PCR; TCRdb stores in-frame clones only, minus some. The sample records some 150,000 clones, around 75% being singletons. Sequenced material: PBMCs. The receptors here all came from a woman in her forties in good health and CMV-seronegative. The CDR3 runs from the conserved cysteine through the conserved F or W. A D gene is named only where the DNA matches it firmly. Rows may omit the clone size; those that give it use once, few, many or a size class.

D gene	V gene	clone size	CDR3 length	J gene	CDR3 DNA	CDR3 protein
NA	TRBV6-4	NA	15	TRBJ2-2	TGTGCCAGCAGTGGTAACACGTATTACACCGGGGAGCTGTTTTTT	CASSGNTYYTGELFF
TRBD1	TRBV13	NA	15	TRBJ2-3	TGTGCCAGCAGTTCCGGGACAGGGGTGGCAGATACGCAGTATTTT	CASSSGTGVADTQYF
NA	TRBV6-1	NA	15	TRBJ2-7	TGTGCCAGCAGTGAAAGGGCAGGGTCAGGACACGAGCAGTACTTC	CASSERAGSGHEQYF
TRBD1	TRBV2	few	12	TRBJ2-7	TGTGCCAGCAGTCCCACAGGGGACGAGCAGTACTTC	CASSPTGDEQYF
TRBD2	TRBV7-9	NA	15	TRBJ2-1	TGTGCCAGCAGCCCTCCGGGACTAGTTTACAATGAGCAGTTCTTC	CASSPPGLVYNEQFF
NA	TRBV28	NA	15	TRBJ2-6	TGTGCCAGCAGTTTAGTCAGCTCTGGGGCCAACGTCCTGACTTTC	CASSLVSSGANVLTF
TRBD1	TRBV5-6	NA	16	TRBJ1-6	TGTGCCAGCAGCCCTCTGACCCGGACAGGGGCTTCACCCCTCCACTTT	CASSPLTRTGASPLHF
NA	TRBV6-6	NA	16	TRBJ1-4	TGTGCCAGCACCCGATACCCGACTCTAGGGGATGAAAAACTGTTTTTT	CASTRYPTLGDEKLFF
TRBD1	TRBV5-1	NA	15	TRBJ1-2	TGCGCCAGCAGCCACGGACAGGGTGGGAACTATGGCTACACCTTC	CASSHGQGGNYGYTF
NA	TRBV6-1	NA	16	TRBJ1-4	TGTGCCAGCAGTGAAGCGTTAGGGGCAACTAATGAAAAACTGTTTTTT	CASSEALGATNEKLFF
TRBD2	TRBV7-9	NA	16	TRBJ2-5	TGTGCCAGCAGCGAAGGGACTAGCGGGGACCAAGAGACCCAGTACTTC	CASSEGTSGDQETQYF
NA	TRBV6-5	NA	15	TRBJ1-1	TGTGCCAGCAGGAAGATAGACAGAAAGAACACTGAAGCTTTCTTT	CASRKIDRKNTEAFF
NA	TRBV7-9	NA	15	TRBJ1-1	TGTGCCAGCAGCTTAGGAGCCGCGGGTAACACTGAAGCTTTCTTT	CASSLGAAGNTEAFF
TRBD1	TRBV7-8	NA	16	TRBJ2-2	TGTGCCAGCAGCTTAGCGGCCACAGGGGGTCACGGGGAGCTGTTTTTT	CASSLAATGGHGELFF
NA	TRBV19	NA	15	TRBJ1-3	TGTGCCAGTAGGCCCCGGGGGGGTCCTGCAAACACCATATATTTT	CASRPRGGPANTIYF
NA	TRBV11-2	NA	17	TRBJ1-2	TGTGCCAGCAGCTCACCAAAGGGCAGCACAGGAGTATATGGCTACACCTTC	CASSSPKGSTGVYGYTF
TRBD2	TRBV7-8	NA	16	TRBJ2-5	TGTGCCAGCAGCTTAGACCAGCGGGGGTTCCAAGAGACCCAGTACTTC	CASSLDQRGFQETQYF
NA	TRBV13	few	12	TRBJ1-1	TGTGCCGACGCAAGGGGCGGTACTGAAGCTTTCTTT	CADARGGTEAFF
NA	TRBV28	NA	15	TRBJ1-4	TGTGCCAGCAGTCTAGCAGGGGCTACTAATGAAAAACTGTTTTTT	CASSLAGATNEKLFF
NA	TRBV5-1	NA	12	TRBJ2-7	TGCGCCAGCAGCTCCCAGGGGTACGAGCAGTACTTC	CASSSQGYEQYF
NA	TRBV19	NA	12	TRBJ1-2	TGTGCCAGTAGTATGGCAGTCTATGGCTACACCTTC	CASSMAVYGYTF
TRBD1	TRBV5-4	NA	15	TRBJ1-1	TGTGCCAGCAGCCGAGACAGGGTCCGGAACACTGAAGCTTTCTTT	CASSRDRVRNTEAFF
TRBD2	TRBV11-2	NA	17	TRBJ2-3	TGTGCCAGCAGCTTAGATCTAGCGGGGGGGAACACAGATACGCAGTATTTT	CASSLDLAGGNTDTQYF
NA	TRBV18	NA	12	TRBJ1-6	TGTGCCAGCTCACCACCTCTGTCACCCCTCCACTTT	CASSPPLSPLHF
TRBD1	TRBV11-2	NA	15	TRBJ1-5	TGTGCCAGCAGCCCCGGGACAGGGGGATATCAGCCCCAGCATTTT	CASSPGTGGYQPQHF
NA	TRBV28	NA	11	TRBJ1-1	TGTGCCAGCGTCGCACGGGTTGCGGCTTTCTTT	CASVARVAAFF
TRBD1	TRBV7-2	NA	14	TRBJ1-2	TGTGCCAGCAGCTTGCAACAGGGGTCCTATGGCTACACCTTC	CASSLQQGSYGYTF
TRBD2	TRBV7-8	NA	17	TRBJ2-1	TGTGCCAGCAGCTTAGTTTCGGGACTAGCGGGAGTGAATGAGCAGTTCTTC	CASSLVSGLAGVNEQFF
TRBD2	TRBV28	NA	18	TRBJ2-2	TGTGCCAGCAGCCACACCCCGACTAGCGGGGTTAACACCGGGGAGCTGTTTTTT	CASSHTPTSGVNTGELFF
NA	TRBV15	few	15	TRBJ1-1	TGTGCCACCAGCTACCGATCTGGGGGCTGGACTGAAGCTTTCTTT	CATSYRSGGWTEAFF
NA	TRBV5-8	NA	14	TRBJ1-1	TGTGCCAGCAGCTTATTTAGGGGAAACACTGAAGCTTTCTTT	CASSLFRGNTEAFF
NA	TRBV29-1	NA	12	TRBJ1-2	TGCAGCGTACCGAGGGGGGGGTATGGCTACACCTTC	CSVPRGGYGYTF
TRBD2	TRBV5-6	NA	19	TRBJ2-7	TGTGCCAGCAGCTTGGCCAATCACGCACTAGCGGCAACCTCCTACGAGCAGTACTTC	CASSLANHALAATSYEQYF
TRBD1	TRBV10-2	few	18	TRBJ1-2	TGCGCCAGCAGTGGACCTCGGACAGGGGGCGCGAGGAACTATGGCTACACCTTC	CASSGPRTGGARNYGYTF
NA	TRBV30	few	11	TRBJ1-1	TGTGCCTCCCAGGAGGACACTGAAGCTTTCTTT	CASQEDTEAFF
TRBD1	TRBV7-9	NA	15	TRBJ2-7	TGTGCCAGCAGCCGCCCCGGGACAGGCTCCTACGAGCAGTACTTC	CASSRPGTGSYEQYF
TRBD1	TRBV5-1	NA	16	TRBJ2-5	TGCGCCAGCAGCCCGCAAGGCGGGCTCAGGGGGGAGACCCAGTACTTC	CASSPQGGLRGETQYF
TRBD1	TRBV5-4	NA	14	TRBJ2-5	TGTGCCAGCAGCCTCCGGGACAGGGAAGGTGCCCAGTACTTC	CASSLRDREGAQYF
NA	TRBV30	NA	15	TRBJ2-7	TGTGCCTGGAGCTCCCAGCGGAGACGCTCCTACGAGCAGTACTTC	CAWSSQRRRSYEQYF
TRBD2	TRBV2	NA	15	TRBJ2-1	TGTGCCAGCAGGCTCGGGACTAGCTCCTACAATGAGCAGTTCTTC	CASRLGTSSYNEQFF
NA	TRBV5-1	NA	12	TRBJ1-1	TGCGCCAGCAGCTCGCTGGGGCTAGAAGCTTTCTTT	CASSSLGLEAFF
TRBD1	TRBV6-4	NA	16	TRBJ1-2	TGTGCCAGCAGTGCGAGACAGGGCGCACCTTTCTATGGCTACACCTTC	CASSARQGAPFYGYTF
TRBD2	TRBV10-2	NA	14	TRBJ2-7	TGCGCCAGCAGGATACCGGGACTAGCCTACGAGCAGTACTTC	CASRIPGLAYEQYF
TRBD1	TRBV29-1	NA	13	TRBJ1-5	TGCAGCGTTGAATGGGACAGGAGACAGCCCCAGCATTTT	CSVEWDRRQPQHF
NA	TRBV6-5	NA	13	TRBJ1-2	TGTGCCAGCAGTTACGGGACTCTCTATGGCTACACCTTC	CASSYGTLYGYTF